This passage covers 2 T cell receptor beta chains from one sample sequenced in a study of response to subunit inactivated influenza vaccine. TCRdb used MiXCR to reprocess the RT-PCR reads, holding one entry per CDR3 protein. The sample includes over 650,000 distinct CDR3 sequences, under 20% of them seen just once. This specimen was PBMCs from blood, taken around 5 days after vaccination. The receptors originated from a man in his forties or fifties who received an inactivated influenza vaccine.

In its sample, this clonotype was seen a few times. The chain combines TRBV12-3 or TRBV12-4 with TRBJ2-7, with unresolved D. This CDR3 has 14 residues. The germline V and J ends were trimmed by 1 base and 9 bases, with 16 bases remaining between them. The CDR3 reads CASSLEYSGNGQYF. The CDR3 coding sequence is TGTGCCAGCAGTTTAGAGTACAGTGGAAACGGGCAGTACTTC.

The chain has TRBV10-3 and TRBJ2-1, with TRBD1 as a possible D gene (5 bases). The CDR3 contains 16 residues. V was pared by 7 bases and J by 2 bases, with 18 bases between. In germline, CDR1 is ENHRY, CDR2 SYGVKD. CDR3 DNA: TGTGCCATCACTCGGCATAAAGGGGTAACCTACAATGAGCAGTTCTTC. It specifies CAITRHKGVTYNEQFF.